The count of the clone carrying this T cell receptor beta chain is one. Trimming left V 5 bases short and J 2 bases short, with 13 bases between. Per the germline V gene, CDR1 is MNHEY and CDR2 is SMNVEV (reference sequence). The CDR3 has 14 amino acids. The data derive from a study of control samples from healthy donors and cancer patients. TCRdb's copy holds only in-frame clones and misses some; the assay was immunoSEQ multiplex PCR. The sample yields some 150,000 clones, 90% to 95% seen once. This chain joins TRBV27 and TRBJ2-7, with a tentative D call TRBD1 (6 bases). This sequence was found in a man between 35 and 55 years old in good health. Sequences were obtained from blood. CDR3: CASSPGTFPYEQYF. The CDR3 DNA sequence: TGTGCCAGCAGTCCAGGGACATTCCCCTACGAGCAGTACTTC.